Presented here are 4 T cell receptor beta chains from one specimen sequenced in a study of early T cells in non-severe SARS-CoV-2 infection. TCRdb itself ran the 5' RACE reads through MiXCR, one entry per CDR3 protein. The data show approximately 22,000 distinct CDR3 sequences, around 5.8% seen once. The sequences come from whole blood, collected at baseline. All receptors derive from an adult who was a healthcare worker with PCR-confirmed SARS-CoV-2 infection or an uninfected control (not recorded which).

The chain carries TRBV7-3 and TRBJ1-1; possible D gene TRBD1, 6 bases. V was clipped by 5 bases and J by 1 base, with 8 bases between them. The CDR3 is 13 amino acids. Germline V CDR1 and CDR2: SGHTA, FQGTGA. The CDR3 coding sequence is TGTGCCAGCAGCGTACAGGGGAACACTGAAGCTTTCTTT. Translating it yields CASSVQGNTEAFF.

This clonotype has a count of ten or more. A junction end diverges from the germline sequence, so it may reflect a read error. The chain combines TRBV29-1 with TRBJ2-7; TRBD2 is a possible D gene (6 bases). The germline V gene encodes CDR1 SQVTM and CDR2 ANQGSEA. CDR3 length: 14 amino acids. Written as DNA, the CDR3 is TGCAGCGTCGAAGAGACTAGACGCTCCTACGAGCAGTACTTC. Its translation is CSVEETRRSYEQYF.

The CDR3 sequence is CASSPSGRGPIHGYTF. In DNA form, the CDR3 reads TGTGCCAGTAGTCCAAGCGGGCGGGGCCCGATACATGGCTACACCTTC. The V call is TRBV19, the J call TRBJ1-2; D possibly corresponds to TRBD1 (5 bases). Deletions cut 5 bases from V and 6 bases from J, with 22 bases between. This CDR3 contains 16 residues. Germline loops: CDR1 LNHDA, CDR2 SQIVND (reference sequence).

This clonotype appeared many times. This chain joins TRBV7-9 and TRBJ2-2; the D gene is possibly TRBD1 (6 bases). Germline CDR1 reads SEHNR; CDR2 reads FQNEAQ (reference sequence). The V end was cut by 6 bases, the J end by 1 base, with 12 bases between. This CDR3 comprises 15 residues. CDR3 region: CASRVGQKNTGELFF. In nucleotides, the CDR3 is TGTGCCAGCAGGGTAGGACAGAAGAACACCGGGGAGCTGTTTTTT. Combining the CDR3 with reference TRBV7-9 and TRBJ2-2 gives the whole variable domain DTGVSQNPRHKITKRGQNVTFRCDPISEHNRLYWYRQTLGQGPEFLTYFQNEAQLEKSRLLSDRFSAERPKGSFSTLEIQRTEQGDSAMYLCASRVGQKNTGELFFGEGSRLTVL.